The entry that follows covers one T cell receptor (beta chain) sequence. In the naive CD8 group, cells lacked CD45RO and were positively selected for CCR7, so terminally differentiated effector memory CD45RA+ cells were left out. The sample belongs to a study of shared clonotypes between healthy human individuals. Turning to the study itself: A donor's plate count was three for CD4 naive and three for CD4 memory; CD8 naive had two and CD8 memory one.

Authors' data handling: From ImmunoSEQ came sequences covering only the junction and carrying no quality scores, so filtering differed. Produced via immunoSEQ multiplex PCR; TCRdb's table is partial and in-frame only. The V and J calls and the clone size are those of that table, but D and trimming were determined from the DNA. The table shows some 2,000,000 clones, with about 94% occurring only once. The sequenced material came from naive CD8+ T cells sorted from blood. The source of this sequence is a man in his late teens or twenties in good health.

The CDR3 DNA reads as TGCGCCAGCAGCTTACGGACGGACTCCCCTGGAAACACCATATATTTT. Translation gives CASSLRTDSPGNTIYF. The chain uses TRBV5-1 and TRBJ1-3; D uncertain. The CDR3 runs 16 residues. V lost 2 bases to trimming and J lost 2 bases, with 14 bases between them. CDR1 is SGHRS, CDR2 YFSETQ, per germline.